Sequencing of this T cell receptor (beta chain) was carried out in a study of OX40 agonist ivuxolimab in advanced cancers. Study details: Prior anti-PD-1, anti-PD-L1 or anti-CTLA-4 therapy was allowed; 40% had some. Study-wide findings and caveats: CD8+ T cells showed, on average, more clonal expansion than CD4+ cells. The study observed clonal expansion of CD4+ and CD8+ blood T cells by week 6 at 0.1 to 3.0 mg/kg.

A word on this clone: Its specificity is unknown.

Between the trimmed V and J ends, which lost 5 bases and 0 bases, there was a span of 8 bases. Germline V lookup: CDR1 SGHTA, CDR2 FQGNSA. CDR3 length: 15 amino acids. TCRdb's copy holds only in-frame clones and misses some; the assay was immunoSEQ multiplex PCR. Here the sample spans about 79,000 clones, about four fifths being singletons. This TCR was sampled from an adult with an advanced solid tumor such as melanoma, head and neck, liver or kidney cancer. The V call is TRBV7-2, the J call TRBJ2-6; the D is unclear. Sequenced material: CD4+ or CD8+ T cells sorted from blood, taken in a trial of the OX40 agonist ivuxolimab. The CDR3 loop is CASSPRVSGANVLTF. In nucleotides, the CDR3 is TGTGCCAGCAGCCCCAGAGTCTCTGGGGCCAACGTCCTGACTTTC. Full variable domain (missing parts from reference TRBV7-2 and TRBJ2-6): GAGVSQSPSNKVTEKGKDVELRCDPISGHTALYWYRQSLGQGLEFLIYFQGNSAPDKSGLPSDRFSAERTGGSVSTLTIQRTQQEDSAVYLCASSPRVSGANVLTFGAGSRLTVL.